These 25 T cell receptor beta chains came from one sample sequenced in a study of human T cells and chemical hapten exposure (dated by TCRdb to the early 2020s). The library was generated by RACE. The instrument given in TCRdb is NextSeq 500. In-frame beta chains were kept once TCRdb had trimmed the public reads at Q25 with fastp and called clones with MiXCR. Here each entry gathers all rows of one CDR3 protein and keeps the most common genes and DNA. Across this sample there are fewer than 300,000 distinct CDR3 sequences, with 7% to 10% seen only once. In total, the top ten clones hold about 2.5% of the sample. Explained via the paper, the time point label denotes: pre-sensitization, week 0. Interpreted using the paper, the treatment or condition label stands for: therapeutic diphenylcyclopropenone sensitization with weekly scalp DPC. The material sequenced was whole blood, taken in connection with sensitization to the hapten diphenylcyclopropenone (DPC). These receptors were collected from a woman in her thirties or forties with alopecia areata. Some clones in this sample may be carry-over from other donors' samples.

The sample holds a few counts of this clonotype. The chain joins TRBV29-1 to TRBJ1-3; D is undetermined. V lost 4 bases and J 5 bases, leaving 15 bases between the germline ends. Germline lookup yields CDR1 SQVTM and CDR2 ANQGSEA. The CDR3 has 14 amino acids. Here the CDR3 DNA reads TGCAGCGTTGCCGACGGACGTAGAAGAAACACCATATATTTT. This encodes CSVADGRRRNTIYF.

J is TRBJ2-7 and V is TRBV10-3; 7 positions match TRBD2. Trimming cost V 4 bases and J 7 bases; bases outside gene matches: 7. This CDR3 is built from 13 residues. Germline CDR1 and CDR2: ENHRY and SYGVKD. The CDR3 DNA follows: TGTGCCATCAGTGGCGGGAGTATGAGGGAGCAGTACTTC. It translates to CAISGGSMREQYF.

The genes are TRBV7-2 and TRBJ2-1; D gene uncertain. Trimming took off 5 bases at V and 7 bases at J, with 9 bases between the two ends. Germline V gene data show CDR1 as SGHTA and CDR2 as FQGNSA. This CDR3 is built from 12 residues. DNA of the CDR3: TGTGCCAGCAGCCAGACTCCAAATGAGCAGTTCTTC. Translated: CASSQTPNEQFF.

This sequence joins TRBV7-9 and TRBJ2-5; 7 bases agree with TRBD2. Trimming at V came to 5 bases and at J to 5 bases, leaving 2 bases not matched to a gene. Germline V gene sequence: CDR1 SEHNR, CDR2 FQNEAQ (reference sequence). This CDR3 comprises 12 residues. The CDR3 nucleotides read TGTGCCAGCAGCCGGGAGGTGGAGACCCAGTACTTC. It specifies CASSREVETQYF. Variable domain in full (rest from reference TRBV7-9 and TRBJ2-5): DTGVSQNPRHKITKRGQNVTFRCDPISEHNRLYWYRQTLGQGPEFLTYFQNEAQLEKSRLLSDRFSAERPKGSFSTLEIQRTEQGDSAMYLCASSREVETQYFGPGTRLLVL.

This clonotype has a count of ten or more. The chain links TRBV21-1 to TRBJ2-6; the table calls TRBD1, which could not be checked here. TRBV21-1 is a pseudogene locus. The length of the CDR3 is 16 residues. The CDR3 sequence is CAFRVSAYSGANVLTF. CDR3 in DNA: TGTGCCTTCCGGGTATCGGCCTACTCTGGGGCCAACGTCCTGACTTTC.

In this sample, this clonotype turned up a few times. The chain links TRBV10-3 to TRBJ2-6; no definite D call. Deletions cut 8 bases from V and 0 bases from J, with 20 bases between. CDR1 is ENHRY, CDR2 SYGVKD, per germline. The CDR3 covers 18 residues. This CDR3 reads CAISAYEALSSGANVLTF. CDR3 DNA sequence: TGTGCCATCTCAGCTTATGAGGCCTTGAGCTCTGGGGCCAACGTCCTGACTTTC.

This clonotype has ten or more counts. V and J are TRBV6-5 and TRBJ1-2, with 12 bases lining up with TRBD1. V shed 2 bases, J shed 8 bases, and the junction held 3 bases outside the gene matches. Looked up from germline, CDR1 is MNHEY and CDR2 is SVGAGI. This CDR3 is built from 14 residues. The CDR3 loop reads CASSYAGTGGGYTF. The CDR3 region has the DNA TGTGCCAGCAGTTACGCCGGGACAGGGGGCGGCTACACCTTC.

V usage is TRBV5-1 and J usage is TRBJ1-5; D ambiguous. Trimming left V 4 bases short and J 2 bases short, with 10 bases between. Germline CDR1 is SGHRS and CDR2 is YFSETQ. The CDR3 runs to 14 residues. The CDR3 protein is CASSPDTGNQPQHF. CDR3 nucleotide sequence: TGCGCCAGCAGCCCTGACACGGGCAATCAGCCCCAGCATTTT.

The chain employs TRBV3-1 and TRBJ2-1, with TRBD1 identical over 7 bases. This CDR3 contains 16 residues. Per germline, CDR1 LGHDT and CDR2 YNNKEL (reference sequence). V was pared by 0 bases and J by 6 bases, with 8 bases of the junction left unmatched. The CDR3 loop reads CASSQDGTARPNEQFF. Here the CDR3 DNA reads TGTGCCAGCAGCCAAGACGGGACAGCCCGACCCAATGAGCAGTTCTTC.

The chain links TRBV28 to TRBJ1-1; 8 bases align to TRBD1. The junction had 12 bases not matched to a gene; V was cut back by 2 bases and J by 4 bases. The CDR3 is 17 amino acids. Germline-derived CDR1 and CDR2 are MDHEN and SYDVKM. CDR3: CASSLMDRARRGTEAFF. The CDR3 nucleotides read TGTGCCAGCAGTTTAATGGACAGGGCCCGTCGGGGCACTGAAGCTTTCTTT.

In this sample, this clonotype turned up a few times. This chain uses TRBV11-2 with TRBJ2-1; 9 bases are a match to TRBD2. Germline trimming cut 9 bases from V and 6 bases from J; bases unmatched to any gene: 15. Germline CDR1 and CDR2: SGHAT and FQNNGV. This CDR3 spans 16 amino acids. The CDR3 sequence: CASKREAVTPLNEQFF. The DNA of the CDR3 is TGTGCCAGTAAGCGGGAGGCCGTAACCCCTCTCAATGAGCAGTTCTTC.

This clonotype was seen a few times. The CDR3 sequence is CASSQLAGLNTGELFF. CDR3 sequence (DNA): TGTGCCAGCAGTCAACTAGCGGGCCTGAACACCGGGGAGCTGTTTTTT. The V call is TRBV2, the J call TRBJ2-2; 9 bases match TRBD2. Germline V gives CDR1 SNHLY, CDR2 FYNNEI. The ends lost 5 bases at V and 1 base at J; junction bases unmatched: 5. The CDR3 is 16 residues long.

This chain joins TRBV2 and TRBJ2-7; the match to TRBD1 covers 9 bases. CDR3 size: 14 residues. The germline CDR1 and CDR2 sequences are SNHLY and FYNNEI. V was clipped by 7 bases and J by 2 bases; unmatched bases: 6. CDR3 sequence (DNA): TGTGCCAGCATGTGGGGACAGGGACCCTACGAGCAGTACTTC. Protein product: CASMWGQGPYEQYF.

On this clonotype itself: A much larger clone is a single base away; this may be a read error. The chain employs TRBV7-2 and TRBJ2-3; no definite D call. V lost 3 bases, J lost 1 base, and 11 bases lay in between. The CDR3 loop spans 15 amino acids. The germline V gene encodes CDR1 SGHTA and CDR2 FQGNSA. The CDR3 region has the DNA TGTACCAGCAGCTTTTTGTATTCTGGCACAGATACGCAGTATTTT. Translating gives CTSSFLYSGTDTQYF. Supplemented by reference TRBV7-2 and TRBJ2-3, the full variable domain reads GAGVSQSPSNKVTEKGKDVELRCDPISGHTALYWYRQSLGQGLEFLIYFQGNSAPDKSGLPSDRFSAERTGGSVSTLTIQRTQQEDSAVYLCTSSFLYSGTDTQYFGPGTRLTVL.

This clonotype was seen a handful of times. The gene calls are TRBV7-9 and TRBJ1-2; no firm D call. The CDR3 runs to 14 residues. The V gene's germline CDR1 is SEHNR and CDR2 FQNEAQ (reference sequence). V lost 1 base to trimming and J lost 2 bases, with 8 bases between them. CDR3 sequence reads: CASSLEGQNYGYTF. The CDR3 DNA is TGTGCCAGCAGCTTAGAGGGCCAAAACTATGGCTACACCTTC.

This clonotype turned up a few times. CDR3 in DNA: TGTGCCAGCAGCACCCGGGTTCAAGAGACCCAGTACTTC. Protein sequence: CASSTRVQETQYF. The chain has TRBV7-6 and TRBJ2-5; D unresolved. V was pared by 5 bases and J by 2 bases, with 9 bases between. Germline V gene sequence: CDR1 SGHVS, CDR2 FNYEAQ. This CDR3 is built from 13 residues.

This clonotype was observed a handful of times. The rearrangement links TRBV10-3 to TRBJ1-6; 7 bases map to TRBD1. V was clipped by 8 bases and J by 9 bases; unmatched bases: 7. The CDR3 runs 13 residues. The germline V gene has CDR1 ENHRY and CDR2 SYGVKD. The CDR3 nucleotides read TGTGCCATCGGGACAGAAAAGTTTTCACCCCTCCACTTT. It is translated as CAIGTEKFSPLHF.

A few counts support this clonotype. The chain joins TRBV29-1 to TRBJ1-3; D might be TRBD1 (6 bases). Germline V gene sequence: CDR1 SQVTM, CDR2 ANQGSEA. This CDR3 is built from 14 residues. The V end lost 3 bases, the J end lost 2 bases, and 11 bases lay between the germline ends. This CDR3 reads CSVDPQGTGNTIYF. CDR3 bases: TGCAGCGTTGATCCACAGGGTACTGGAAACACCATATATTTT.

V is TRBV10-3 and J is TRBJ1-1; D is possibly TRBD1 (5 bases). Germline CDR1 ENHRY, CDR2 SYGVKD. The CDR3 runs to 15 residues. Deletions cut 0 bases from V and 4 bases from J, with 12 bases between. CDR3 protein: CAISESATDFTEAFF. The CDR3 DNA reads TGTGCCATCAGTGAGTCTGCGACAGATTTCACTGAAGCTTTCTTT.

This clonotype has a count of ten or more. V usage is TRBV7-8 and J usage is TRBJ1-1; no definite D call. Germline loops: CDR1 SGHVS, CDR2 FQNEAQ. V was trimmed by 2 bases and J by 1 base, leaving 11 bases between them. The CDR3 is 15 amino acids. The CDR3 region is CASSLRGSGNTEAFF. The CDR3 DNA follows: TGTGCCAGCAGCTTAAGAGGGTCCGGGAACACTGAAGCTTTCTTT.

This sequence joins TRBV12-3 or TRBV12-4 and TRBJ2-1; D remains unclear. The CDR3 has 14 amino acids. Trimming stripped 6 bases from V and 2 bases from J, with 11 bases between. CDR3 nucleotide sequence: TGTGCCAGCAGCCTCCGCGAGACCTACAATGAGCAGTTCTTC. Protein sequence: CASSLRETYNEQFF.

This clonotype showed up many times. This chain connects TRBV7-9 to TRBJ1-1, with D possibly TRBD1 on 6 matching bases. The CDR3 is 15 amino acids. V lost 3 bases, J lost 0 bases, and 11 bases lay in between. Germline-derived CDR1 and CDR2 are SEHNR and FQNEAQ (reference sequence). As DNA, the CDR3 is TGTGCCAGCAGCTTGGACAGCCCTCTGAACACTGAAGCTTTCTTT. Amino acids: CASSLDSPLNTEAFF.

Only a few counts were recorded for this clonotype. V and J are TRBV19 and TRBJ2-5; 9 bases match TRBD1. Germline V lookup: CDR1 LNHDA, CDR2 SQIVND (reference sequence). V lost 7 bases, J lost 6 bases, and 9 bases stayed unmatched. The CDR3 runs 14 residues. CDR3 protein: CASTPDRGRKTQYF. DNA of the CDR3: TGTGCCAGTACCCCTGACAGGGGGAGAAAGACCCAGTACTTC. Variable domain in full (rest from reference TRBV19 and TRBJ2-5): DGGITQSPKYLFRKEGQNVTLSCEQNLNHDAMYWYRQDPGQGLRLIYYSQIVNDFQKGDIAEGYSVSREKKESFPLTVTSAQKNPTAFYLCASTPDRGRKTQYFGPGTRLLVL.

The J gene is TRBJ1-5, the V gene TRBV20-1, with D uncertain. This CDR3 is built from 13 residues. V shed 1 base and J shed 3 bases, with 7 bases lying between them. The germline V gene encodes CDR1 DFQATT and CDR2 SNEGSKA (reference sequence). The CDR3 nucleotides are TGCAGTGCTAGAGGAGGGCCCAATCAGCCCCAGCATTTT. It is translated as CSARGGPNQPQHF.

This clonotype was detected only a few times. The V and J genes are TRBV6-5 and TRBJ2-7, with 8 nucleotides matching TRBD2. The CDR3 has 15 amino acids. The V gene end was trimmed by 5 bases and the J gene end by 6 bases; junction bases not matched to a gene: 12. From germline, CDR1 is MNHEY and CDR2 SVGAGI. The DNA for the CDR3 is TGTGCCAGCAGTAAGCAAGCGGGAGTTCCCTCCGAGCAGTACTTC. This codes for CASSKQAGVPSEQYF.